One sample yielded the 9 T cell receptor beta chains listed below, sequenced in a study of breast tumors, draining lymph nodes, adjacent tissues. Axillary draining lymph nodes of breast cancer patients supplied the node samples. Each CDR3 protein gets one entry after TCRdb re-called the multiplex PCR reads with MiXCR. The repertoire holds approximately 130,000 distinct CDR3 sequences, with about a fifth as singletons. Sequenced sample: axillary lymph node tissue. These receptors all stem from a female donor with breast cancer. Some clones in this sample may be carry-over from other donors' samples.

The chain employs TRBV7-8 and TRBJ2-1; possibly TRBD2 for D (5 bases). V was shortened by 5 bases and J by 1 base, with 21 bases between the two germline ends. Germline V CDR1 and CDR2: SGHVS, FQNEAQ. This CDR3 is built from 18 residues. The CDR3 here is CASSLLSVGWESYNEQFF. The DNA of the CDR3 is TGTGCCAGCAGCCTACTCTCGGTCGGTTGGGAGTCCTACAATGAGCAGTTCTTC.

This clonotype came up many times. V is TRBV5-1 and J is TRBJ1-2, with D unclear. This CDR3 is built from 13 residues. Germline CDR1 is SGHRS and CDR2 is YFSETQ. V was cut by 0 bases and J by 2 bases, with 5 bases left in between. CDR3 nucleotide sequence: TGCGCCAGCAGCTTGGCTGGCAACTATGGCTACACCTTC. It encodes CASSLAGNYGYTF.

This clonotype appeared many times. The CDR3 DNA reads TGTGCCAGCAGCCCGGGGGGGCGCTACAATGAGCAGTTCTTC. Protein product: CASSPGGRYNEQFF. The genes are TRBV7-2 and TRBJ2-1; 8 nucleotides line up with TRBD2. V trimming: 5 bases; J trimming: 3 bases; junction bases outside the gene matches: 3. This CDR3 region has 14 residues. The germline CDR1 and CDR2 sequences are SGHTA and FQGNSA.

This clonotype has just a few counts. The CDR3 carries no conserved terminal phenylalanine or tryptophan, so it likely arises from a read error. This chain uses TRBV19 with TRBJ2-7; maybe TRBD2 (5 bases). Germline CDR1 is LNHDA and CDR2 is SQIVND (reference sequence). The V and J ends lost 3 bases and 0 bases respectively, with 9 bases between them. This CDR3 spans 14 amino acids. CDR3 coding DNA: TGTGCCAGTAGTATCTCGGGAAGCTCCTACGAGCAGTACCTC. Translated: CASSISGSSYEQYL.

This clonotype has ten or more counts. The chain combines TRBV6-1 with TRBJ2-1; D possibly corresponds to TRBD2 (6 bases). Trimming took 7 bases from V and 16 from J, leaving 14 bases between them. The CDR3 consists of 10 residues. Germline assignment: CDR1 MNHNS and CDR2 SASEGT. The CDR3 bases are TGTGCCAGCATGCGGGATATCGAATTCTTC. This translates into CASMRDIEFF.

In regard to this clonotype: A much more abundant neighbour one base away suggests this may be a read error. The chain couples TRBV20-1 to TRBJ2-5; D perhaps matches TRBD2 (6 bases). The CDR3 is 13 residues long. Germline values: CDR1 DFQATT, CDR2 SNEGSKA (reference sequence). CDR3 residues: CGASIPGVETQYF. In DNA form, the CDR3 reads TGCGGTGCCAGCATTCCGGGAGTGGAGACCCAGTACTTC.

Points on this clonotype: This clone may be a read error of a much larger clone one base away. Because the CDR3 is missing its conserved closing phenylalanine or tryptophan, this is likely a read error. The chain combines TRBV11-2 with TRBJ2-5; 9 bases fit TRBD2. Per germline, CDR1 SGHAT and CDR2 FQNNGV. Losses at the gene ends were 1 base for V and 6 bases for J; bases not matched to a gene: 6. The CDR3 runs to 15 residues. DNA for the CDR3: TGTGCCAGCAGCTTAGCGGCGGGAGGGCCGCAGACCCAGTACTCC. This encodes CASSLAAGGPQTQYS.

This clonotype was seen many times. V is TRBV6-5 and J is TRBJ2-2; D is possibly TRBD1 or TRBD2 (6 bases each). V was shortened by 7 bases and J by 6 bases, with 21 bases between the two germline ends. This CDR3 has 16 amino acids. Germline V lookup: CDR1 MNHEY, CDR2 SVGAGI. CDR3 sequence (DNA): TGTGCCAGCACTACAACAAGAGGGGGGAGACCCGGGGAGCTGTTTTTT. It translates to CASTTTRGGRPGELFF.

Regarding this clonotype: One end of the junction fails to match germline, which may point to a read error. CDR3 amino acids: CSARDSTGTKGSHEQYF. CDR3 in DNA: TGCAGTGCTAGAGATAGTACCGGGACTAAGGGCTCCCACGAGCAGTACTTC. The chain joins TRBV20-1 to TRBJ2-7; 7 bases line up with TRBD2. Germline CDR1 reads DFQATT; CDR2 reads SNEGSKA (reference sequence). The CDR3 spans 17 residues.